This T cell receptor beta chain comes out of a study of CD8+ T cells in alopecia areata. Study background: Treated patients were given oral tofacitinib, which was dosed at 5 to 10 mg twice daily. Scoring of treated patients' severity used the percentage of affected scalp area.

Points on this clone: Antigen: not known.

Treatment specified: oral pan-JAK inhibitor, 5-10 mg twice daily. Peripheral blood, together with lesional scalp punch biopsies, was collected from alopecia areata patients. Whole-study findings and limits: Many of the expanded lesional clones endured in scalp and blood while on tofacitinib.

RNA was extracted and reverse transcribed into cDNA as the sequencing template. Sequenced by immunoSEQ multiplex PCR; TCRdb stores in-frame clones only, minus some. The repertoire includes around 86,000 clones, about 70% of them detected once, and 15% to 20% sits in the top ten. This CDR3 spans 13 amino acids. Trimming cost V 4 bases and J 4 bases; bases outside gene matches: 1. Looked up from germline, CDR1 is SGHDN and CDR2 is FVKESK. Specimen: CD8+ T cells sorted from blood, collected at week 44, from a patient treated with tofacitinib. The chain joins TRBV14 to TRBJ1-1, with 9 bases lining up with TRBD1. The clonotype was recovered from a human donor with alopecia areata. The chain's CDR3 is CASSPQGATEAFF. The CDR3 region has the DNA TGTGCCAGCAGCCCACAGGGGGCCACTGAAGCTTTCTTT. Full variable domain (outside the CDR3, taken from reference TRBV14 and TRBJ1-1): EAGVTQFPSHSVIEKGQTVTLRCDPISGHDNLYWYRRVMGKEIKFLLHFVKESKQDESGMPNNRFLAERTGGTYSTLKVQPAELEDSGVYFCASSPQGATEAFFGQGTRLTVV.